The 29 T cell receptor beta chains below come from one sample, sequenced in a study of T cell responses to AZD1222 COVID-19 vaccine. Using immunoSEQ multiplex PCR, the repertoire was profiled, and TCRdb retains in-frame clones only, with some absent. This table holds about 45,000 clones, over 85% found once. Sequenced here: peripheral blood, sampled 28 days after the second AZD1222 dose. These receptors originate from an adult who received the AZD1222 COVID-19 vaccine.

The genes are TRBV5-1 and TRBJ2-3; D remains ambiguous. Trimming took 7 bases from V and 0 from J, leaving 12 bases between them. CDR3 size: 14 residues. The V gene's germline CDR1 is SGHRS and CDR2 YFSETQ. The CDR3 nucleotides are TGCGCCAGCGTTTCTGGGCCCAGCACAGATACGCAGTATTTT. It encodes CASVSGPSTDTQYF.

This clone was seen only a few times. The chain combines TRBV9 with TRBJ1-6, with D possibly being TRBD1 (5 bases). Looked up from germline, CDR1 is SGDLS and CDR2 is YYNGEE. V lost 0 bases, J lost 6 bases, and 10 bases lay in between. This CDR3 region has 15 residues. The CDR3 is CASSVGQGANSPLHF. CDR3 bases: TGTGCCAGCAGCGTAGGCCAGGGAGCTAATTCACCCCTCCACTTT.

The CDR3: CASSQELRGSRDEQFF. CDR3 coding DNA: TGTGCCAGCAGCCAAGAATTAAGGGGATCCAGGGATGAGCAGTTCTTC. This chain uses TRBV14 with TRBJ2-1; weak D call: TRBD1 (5 bases). Trimming stripped 0 bases from V and 8 bases from J, with 17 bases between. This CDR3 is built from 16 residues. CDR1 is SGHDN and CDR2 is FVKESK in the germline V gene.

The chain recombines TRBV6-5 with TRBJ2-7, with 8 positions matching TRBD2. The CDR3 has 15 residues. CDR1 and CDR2 (germline): MNHEY, SVGAGI. J lost 5 bases, V lost 6 bases, and 12 bases had no gene match. CDR3 nucleotide sequence: TGTGCCAGCAGCTCGAGCGGGAGAGCCCTCCACGAGCAGTACTTC. Translating it yields CASSSSGRALHEQYF.

This chain links TRBV7-8 with TRBJ2-7; D is perhaps TRBD2 (6 bases). V dropped 5 bases and J dropped 12 bases, with 17 bases sitting between them. This CDR3 is built from 12 residues. Germline CDR1 SGHVS, CDR2 FQNEAQ. CDR3 residues: CASSMGGDQRYF. CDR3 sequence (DNA): TGTGCCAGCAGCATGGGCGGGGACCAGCGGTACTTC. Drawing the rest from reference TRBV7-8 and TRBJ2-7, the complete variable domain is GAGVSQSPRYKVAKRGQDVALRCDPISGHVSLFWYQQALGQGPEFLTYFQNEAQLDKSGLPSDRFFAERPEGSVSTLKIQRTQQEDSAVYLCASSMGGDQRYFGPGTRLTVT.

CDR3 DNA: TGTGCCAGCAGCTCCCCAGGGAAGGGCTACAATGAGCAGTTCTTC. Protein sequence: CASSSPGKGYNEQFF. V and J are TRBV5-4 and TRBJ2-1; D perhaps matches TRBD1 (5 bases). Germline-derived CDR1 and CDR2 are SGHNT and YYREEE (reference sequence). V was pared by 3 bases and J by 3 bases, with 13 bases between. This CDR3 is 15 amino acids long.

CDR3 residues: CASSFPARSPHEQFF. The CDR3 DNA is TGTGCCAGCAGCTTCCCAGCGCGGTCTCCCCATGAGCAGTTCTTC. The V and J genes are TRBV7-3 and TRBJ2-1, with D uncertain. V was trimmed by 3 bases and J by 8 bases, leaving 17 bases between them. This CDR3 region has 15 residues. Germline V gives CDR1 SGHTA, CDR2 FQGTGA.

The chain carries TRBV7-2 and TRBJ2-7; 8 positions match TRBD2. This CDR3 has 14 amino acids. The V and J ends lost 1 base and 5 bases, in that order; junction bases with no gene match: 4. Germline-derived CDR1 and CDR2 are SGHTA and FQGNSA. The CDR3 DNA is TGTGCCAGCAGCTTAGTAGTGCGGGAGGACGAGCAGTACTTC. This encodes CASSLVVREDEQYF.

V is TRBV19 and J is TRBJ2-4, with 7 bases matching TRBD1. The length of the CDR3 is 20 residues. Losses at the gene ends were 3 bases for V and 1 base for J; bases not matched to a gene: 18. CDR1 is LNHDA and CDR2 is SQIVND in the germline V gene (reference sequence). The DNA of the CDR3 is TGTGCCAGTAGTATTCAACTCCTGGGACAGCCAATTATCGCCAAAAACATTCAGTACTTC. Translating gives CASSIQLLGQPIIAKNIQYF.

The genes are TRBV6-2 or TRBV6-3 and TRBJ2-2, with a possible D match to TRBD2 (6 bases). In germline, CDR1 is MNHEY, CDR2 SVGEGT. This CDR3 comprises 16 residues. The ends were cut back, 0 bases at V and 9 bases at J, with 17 bases in the middle. The CDR3: CASSYSPGLGLRELFF. CDR3 nucleotide sequence: TGTGCCAGCAGTTACTCCCCGGGACTGGGGCTCCGGGAGCTGTTTTTT.

The chain links TRBV7-2 to TRBJ2-1; 7 bases align to TRBD2. The CDR3 spans 14 residues. The germline V gene has CDR1 SGHTA and CDR2 FQGNSA. V was clipped by 2 bases and J by 7 bases; unmatched bases: 5. The CDR3: CASSLNREVNEQFF. DNA of the CDR3: TGTGCCAGCAGCTTAAACCGGGAGGTAAATGAGCAGTTCTTC.

The rearrangement uses TRBV7-9 and TRBJ2-1, with D maybe TRBD1 (5 bases). CDR3 size: 14 residues. Germline CDR1 SEHNR, CDR2 FQNEAQ (reference sequence). V lost 2 bases, J lost 4 bases, and 9 bases lay in between. CDR3 region: CASSLQGAYNEQFF. CDR3 DNA: TGTGCCAGCAGCTTACAAGGGGCATACAATGAGCAGTTCTTC.

V and J are TRBV20-1 and TRBJ2-3; 9 bases agree with TRBD2. J gave up 6 bases and V 3 bases, and 13 bases lay outside the gene matches. Germline CDR1 and CDR2: DFQATT and SNEGSKA (reference sequence). CDR3 length equals 16 residues. Here the CDR3 DNA reads TGCAGTGCTAGTGTTTTTGGCGGGAGGGCCGGGGATACGCAGTATTTT. This codes for CSASVFGGRAGDTQYF.

The chain has TRBV6-5 and TRBJ1-4, with 8 bases identical to TRBD1. Germline CDR1 and CDR2: MNHEY and SVGAGI. The V segment lost 6 bases and the J segment 8 bases; nucleotides outside the gene matches: 8. The CDR3 contains 14 residues. The CDR3 sequence: CASRSGQGGEKLFF. The CDR3 DNA follows: TGTGCCAGCAGAAGTGGACAGGGCGGGGAAAAACTGTTTTTT.

The V and J genes are TRBV5-1 and TRBJ2-2, with 8 bases fitting TRBD2. Unmatched junction bases numbered 9, after V lost 4 bases and J lost 1 base. The CDR3 has 17 residues. Germline-derived CDR1 and CDR2 are SGHRS and YFSETQ. The CDR3 sequence is CASSPQGSGRNTGELFF. CDR3 sequence (DNA): TGCGCCAGCAGCCCCCAAGGGAGCGGGAGGAACACCGGGGAGCTGTTTTTT. The variable domain in full, completed from reference TRBV5-1 and TRBJ2-2, reads KAGVTQTPRYLIKTRGQQVTLSCSPISGHRSVSWYQQTPGQGLQFLFEYFSETQRNKGNFPGRFSGRQFSNSRSEMNVSTLELGDSALYLCASSPQGSGRNTGELFFGEGSRLTVL.

This chain uses TRBV6-5 with TRBJ2-7; D not certain. CDR3 length equals 10 residues. Between the trimmed V and J ends, which lost 10 bases and 2 bases, there was a span of 6 bases. CDR1 is MNHEY and CDR2 is SVGAGI in the germline V gene. CDR3: CATSAYEQYF. For the CDR3, the DNA is TGTGCCACTTCTGCCTACGAGCAGTACTTC.

This chain links TRBV7-2 with TRBJ1-1, with no clear D. Germline V gives CDR1 SGHTA, CDR2 FQGNSA. Trimming left V 3 bases short and J 11 bases short, with 10 bases between. The CDR3 has 11 residues. In nucleotides, the CDR3 is TGTGCCAGCAGCTTCGATTATCGGGCTTTCTTT. This translates into CASSFDYRAFF.

The V and J genes are TRBV21-1 and TRBJ2-7; TRBD2 is the table's D call and was not checked against the DNA. TRBV21-1 is annotated as a pseudogene. This CDR3 is built from 18 residues. DNA for the CDR3: TGTGCCAGCAGCAAAGCGGTAGCTAGCGGGAGGAGCTCCTACGAGCAGTACTTC. Protein: CASSKAVASGRSSYEQYF.

The DNA of the CDR3 is TGCGCCAGCACGGACTGGGGTTTGGGCGAGCAGTACTTC. As protein: CASTDWGLGEQYF. The V gene is TRBV5-1, the J gene TRBJ2-7; D is perhaps TRBD2 (5 bases). Trimming shortened V by 6 bases and J by 6 bases, and 16 bases separated the two germline ends. The CDR3 runs to 13 residues. The germline gives CDR1 SGHRS, CDR2 YFSETQ.

This clone appeared once. This chain uses TRBV6-5 with TRBJ2-1; 7 bases align to TRBD2. Germline values: CDR1 MNHEY, CDR2 SVGAGI. This CDR3 region has 16 residues. J gave up 13 bases and V 0 bases, and 15 bases lay outside the gene matches. CDR3 amino acids: CASSYSGGGSARDQFF. The CDR3 region has the DNA TGTGCCAGCAGTTACTCTGGGGGAGGGTCCGCACGTGATCAGTTCTTC.

The table lists this clone with a count of one. V gene TRBV5-1 combines with J gene TRBJ2-1; 14 nucleotides align to TRBD2. J lost 7 bases, V lost 3 bases, and 9 bases had no gene match. This CDR3 is 17 amino acids long. The germline V gene has CDR1 SGHRS and CDR2 YFSETQ. The CDR3 DNA reads as TGCGCCAGCAGCTCGACTAGCGGGAGGGCCTTTGGTAATGAGCAGTTCTTC. Translating it yields CASSSTSGRAFGNEQFF.

The chain uses TRBV19 and TRBJ2-4; TRBD1 aligns across 9 bases. The CDR3 extends over 18 amino acids. Germline CDR1 and CDR2: LNHDA and SQIVND (reference sequence). Trimming at V came to 0 bases and at J to 9 bases, leaving 15 bases not matched to a gene. CDR3 protein: CASSIDVSGQGRISIQYF. The CDR3 DNA is TGTGCCAGTAGTATAGACGTCTCGGGACAGGGACGGATAAGCATTCAGTACTTC.

In DNA form, the CDR3 reads TGCGCCAGCAGCCAAGATAGGCCGAACTTGGAGCAGTTCTTC. It is translated as CASSQDRPNLEQFF. The genes are TRBV4-3 and TRBJ2-1; the D is unclear. The germline gives CDR1 LGHNA, CDR2 YSLEER. The CDR3 has 14 amino acids. The V and J ends lost 0 bases and 10 bases respectively, with 13 bases between them.

The chain links TRBV5-1 to TRBJ2-1; D gene ambiguous. Germline values: CDR1 SGHRS, CDR2 YFSETQ. The length of the CDR3 is 15 residues. The V end was cut by 7 bases, the J end by 5 bases, with 19 bases between. The CDR3 loop is CASGDMRTGDNEQFF. The CDR3 DNA reads TGCGCCAGCGGAGATATGCGAACTGGGGACAATGAGCAGTTCTTC.

J is TRBJ2-7 and V is TRBV28; maybe TRBD1 (6 bases). The CDR3 runs 14 residues. V lost 5 bases and J 3 bases, leaving 14 bases between the germline ends. The germline CDR1 and CDR2 sequences are MDHEN and SYDVKM. CDR3 DNA sequence: TGTGCCAGCAGTGGGCAGGGGATGCGCTACGAGCAGTACTTC. Translating gives CASSGQGMRYEQYF.

This clone appeared a single time. This rearrangement joins TRBV18 to TRBJ1-1; D uncertain. CDR1 is KGHSH and CDR2 is LQKENI in the germline V gene. The CDR3 totals 15 residues. Trimming removed 1 base from V and 1 base from J, with 10 bases in between. The CDR3 region is CASSPQKGPNTEAFF. The CDR3 region has the DNA TGTGCCAGCTCACCACAAAAGGGCCCGAACACTGAAGCTTTCTTT.

The gene calls are TRBV12-3 or TRBV12-4 and TRBJ2-2; D remains unclear. Trimming pared 6 bases from V and 6 bases from J, leaving 8 bases between. The CDR3 runs to 12 residues. CDR3 amino acids: CASSLGSGELFF. DNA for the CDR3: TGTGCCAGCAGCCTTGGCTCCGGGGAGCTGTTTTTT.

This chain links TRBV7-8 with TRBJ1-1; 10 nucleotides align to TRBD1. J gave up 5 bases and V 3 bases, and 9 bases lay outside the gene matches. This CDR3 is built from 16 residues. Looked up from germline, CDR1 is SGHVS and CDR2 is FQNEAQ. CDR3 loop: CASSFRDRGVGTEAFF. The CDR3 coding sequence is TGTGCCAGCAGCTTCCGGGACAGGGGTGTAGGTACTGAAGCTTTCTTT.

This sequence joins TRBV6-5 and TRBJ2-1; D is ambiguous. CDR3 size: 13 residues. Germline V gives CDR1 MNHEY, CDR2 SVGAGI. V was cut by 2 bases and J by 5 bases, with 7 bases left in between. CDR3 residues: CASSYQNNNEQFF. Written as DNA, the CDR3 is TGTGCCAGCAGTTACCAGAACAACAATGAGCAGTTCTTC.